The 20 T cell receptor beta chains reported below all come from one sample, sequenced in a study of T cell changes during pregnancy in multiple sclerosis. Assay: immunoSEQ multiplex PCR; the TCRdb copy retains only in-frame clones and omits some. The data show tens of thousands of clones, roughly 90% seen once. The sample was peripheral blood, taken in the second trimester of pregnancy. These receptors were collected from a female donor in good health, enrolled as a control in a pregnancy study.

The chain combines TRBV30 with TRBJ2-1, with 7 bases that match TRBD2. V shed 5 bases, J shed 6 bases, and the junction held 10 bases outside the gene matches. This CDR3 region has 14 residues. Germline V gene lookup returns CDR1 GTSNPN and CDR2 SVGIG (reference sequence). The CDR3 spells CAWAKGGSVNEQFF. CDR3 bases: TGTGCCTGGGCCAAGGGCGGGAGTGTCAATGAGCAGTTCTTC. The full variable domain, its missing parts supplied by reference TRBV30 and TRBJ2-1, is SQTIHQWPATLVQPVGSPLSLECTVEGTSNPNLYWYRQAAGRGLQLLFYSVGIGQISSEVPQNLSASRPQDRQFILSSKKLLLSDSGFYLCAWAKGGSVNEQFFGPGTRLTVL.

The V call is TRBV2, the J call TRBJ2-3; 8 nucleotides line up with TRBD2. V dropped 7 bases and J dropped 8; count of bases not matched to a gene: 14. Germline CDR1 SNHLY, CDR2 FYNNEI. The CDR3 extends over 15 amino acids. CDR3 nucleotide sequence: TGTGCCAGCAAGGAGGTAGCGGGGTCCCGAGGTACGCAGTATTTT. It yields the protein CASKEVAGSRGTQYF.

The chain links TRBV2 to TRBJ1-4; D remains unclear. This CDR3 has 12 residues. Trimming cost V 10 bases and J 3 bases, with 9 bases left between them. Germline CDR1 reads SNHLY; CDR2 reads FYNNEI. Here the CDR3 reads CANTRANEKLFF. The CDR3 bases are TGTGCCAACACACGGGCTAATGAAAAACTGTTTTTT.

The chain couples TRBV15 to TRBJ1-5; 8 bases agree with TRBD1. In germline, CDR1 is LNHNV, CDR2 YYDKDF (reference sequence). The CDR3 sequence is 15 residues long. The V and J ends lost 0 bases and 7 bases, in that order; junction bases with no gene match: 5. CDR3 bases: TGTGCCACCAGCAGAGATGCAGGGGGCGGGCAGCCCCAGCATTTT. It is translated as CATSRDAGGGQPQHF.

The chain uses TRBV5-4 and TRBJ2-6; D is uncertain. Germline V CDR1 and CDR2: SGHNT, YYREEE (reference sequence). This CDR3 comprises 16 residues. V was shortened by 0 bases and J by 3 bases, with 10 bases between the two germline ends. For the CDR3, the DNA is TGTGCCAGCAGCTTGGATACTGCGAGTGGGGCCAACGTCCTGACTTTC. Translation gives CASSLDTASGANVLTF.

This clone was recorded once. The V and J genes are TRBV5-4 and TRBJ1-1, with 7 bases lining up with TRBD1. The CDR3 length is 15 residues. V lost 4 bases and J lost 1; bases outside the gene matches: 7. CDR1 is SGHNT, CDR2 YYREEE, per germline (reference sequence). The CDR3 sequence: CASSTEGATNTEAFF. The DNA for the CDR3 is TGTGCCAGCAGCACGGAGGGGGCCACGAACACTGAAGCTTTCTTT.

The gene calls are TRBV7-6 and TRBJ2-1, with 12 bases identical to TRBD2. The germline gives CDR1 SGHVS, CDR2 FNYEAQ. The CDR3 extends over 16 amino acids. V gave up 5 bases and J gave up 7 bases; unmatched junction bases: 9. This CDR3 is CASSPRLAGELNEQFF. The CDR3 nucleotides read TGTGCCAGCAGCCCCCGACTAGCGGGGGAGTTAAATGAGCAGTTCTTC.

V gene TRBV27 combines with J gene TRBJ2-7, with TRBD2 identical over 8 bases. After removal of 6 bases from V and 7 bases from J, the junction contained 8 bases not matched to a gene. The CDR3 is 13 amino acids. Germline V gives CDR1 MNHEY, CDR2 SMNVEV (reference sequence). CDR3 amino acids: CASSPRLAREQYF. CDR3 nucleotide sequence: TGTGCCAGCAGCCCACGACTAGCGAGAGAGCAGTACTTC.

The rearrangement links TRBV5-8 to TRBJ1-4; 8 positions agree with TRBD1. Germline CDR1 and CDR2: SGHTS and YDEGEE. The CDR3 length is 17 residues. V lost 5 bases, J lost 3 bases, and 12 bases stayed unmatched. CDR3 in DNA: TGTGCCAGCAGTTCCGGACAGGGAGTAATATCTAATGAAAAACTGTTTTTT. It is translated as CASSSGQGVISNEKLFF.

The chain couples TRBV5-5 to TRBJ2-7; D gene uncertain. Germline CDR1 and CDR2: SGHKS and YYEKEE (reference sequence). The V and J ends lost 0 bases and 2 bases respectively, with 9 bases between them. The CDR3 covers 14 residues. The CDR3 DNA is TGTGCCAGCAGCTTGGGTACGGTTACCTACGAGCAGTACTTC. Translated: CASSLGTVTYEQYF.

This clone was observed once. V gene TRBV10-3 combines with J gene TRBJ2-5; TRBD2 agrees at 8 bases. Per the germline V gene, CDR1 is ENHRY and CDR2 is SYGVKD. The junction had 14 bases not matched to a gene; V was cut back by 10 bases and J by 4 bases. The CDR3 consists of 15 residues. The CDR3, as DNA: TGTGCCACCCAAGGGCTAGCGGGCCTCGGAGAGACCCAGTACTTC. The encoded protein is CATQGLAGLGETQYF.

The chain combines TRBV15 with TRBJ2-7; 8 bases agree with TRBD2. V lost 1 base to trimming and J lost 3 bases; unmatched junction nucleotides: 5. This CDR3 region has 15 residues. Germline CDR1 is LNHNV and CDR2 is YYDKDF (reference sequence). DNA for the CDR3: TGTGCCACCAGCAGAGTGGTAGCGGGGAACTACGAGCAGTACTTC. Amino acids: CATSRVVAGNYEQYF.

In nucleotides, the CDR3 is TGCGCCAGCAGCCAAGATAGCAGGGCATCTGGGGCCAACGTCCTGACTTTC. The encoded protein is CASSQDSRASGANVLTF. The genes are TRBV4-3 and TRBJ2-6, with TRBD1 as a possible D gene (5 bases). CDR3 size: 17 residues. Germline V gene data show CDR1 as LGHNA and CDR2 as YSLEER. Trimming took off 0 bases at V and 1 base at J, with 10 bases between the two ends.

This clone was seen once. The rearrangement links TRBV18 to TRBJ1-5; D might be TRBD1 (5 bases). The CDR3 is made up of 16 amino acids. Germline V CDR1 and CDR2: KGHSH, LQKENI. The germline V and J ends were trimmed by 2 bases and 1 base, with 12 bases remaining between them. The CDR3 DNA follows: TGTGCCAGCTCACCAGGGACGGGGGTAAGCAATCAGCCCCAGCATTTT. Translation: CASSPGTGVSNQPQHF. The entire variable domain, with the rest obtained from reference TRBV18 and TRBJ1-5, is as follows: NAGVMQNPRHLVRRRGQEARLRCSPMKGHSHVYWYRQLPEEGLKFMVYLQKENIIDESGMPKERFSAEFPKEGPSILRIQQVVRGDSAAYFCASSPGTGVSNQPQHFGDGTRLSIL.

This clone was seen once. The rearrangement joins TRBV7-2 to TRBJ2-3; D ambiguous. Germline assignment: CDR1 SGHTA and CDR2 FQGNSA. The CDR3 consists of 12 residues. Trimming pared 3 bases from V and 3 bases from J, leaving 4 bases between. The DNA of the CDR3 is TGTGCCAGCAGCTTCGGTACAGATACGCAGTATTTT. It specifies CASSFGTDTQYF.

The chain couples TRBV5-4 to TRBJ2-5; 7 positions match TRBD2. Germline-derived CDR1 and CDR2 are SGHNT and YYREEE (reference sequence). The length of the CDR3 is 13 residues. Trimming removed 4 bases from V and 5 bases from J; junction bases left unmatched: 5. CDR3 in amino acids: CASSLRGVETQYF. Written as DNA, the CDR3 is TGTGCCAGCAGCCTACGGGGGGTTGAGACCCAGTACTTC.

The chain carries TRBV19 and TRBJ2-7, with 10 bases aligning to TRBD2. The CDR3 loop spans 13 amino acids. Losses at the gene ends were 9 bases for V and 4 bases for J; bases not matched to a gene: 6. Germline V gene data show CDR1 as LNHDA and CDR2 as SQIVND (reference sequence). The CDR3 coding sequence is TGTGCCAGCTCCCCTAGCGGGAGTTACGAGCAGTACTTC. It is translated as CASSPSGSYEQYF.

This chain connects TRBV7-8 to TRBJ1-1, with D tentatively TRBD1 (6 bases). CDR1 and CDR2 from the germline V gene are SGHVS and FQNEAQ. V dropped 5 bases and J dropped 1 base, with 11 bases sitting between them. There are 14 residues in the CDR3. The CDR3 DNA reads TGTGCCAGCAGCCCTTACAGGGAGAACACTGAAGCTTTCTTT. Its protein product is CASSPYRENTEAFF. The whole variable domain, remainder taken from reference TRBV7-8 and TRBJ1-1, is GAGVSQSPRYKVAKRGQDVALRCDPISGHVSLFWYQQALGQGPEFLTYFQNEAQLDKSGLPSDRFFAERPEGSVSTLKIQRTQQEDSAVYLCASSPYRENTEAFFGQGTRLTVV.

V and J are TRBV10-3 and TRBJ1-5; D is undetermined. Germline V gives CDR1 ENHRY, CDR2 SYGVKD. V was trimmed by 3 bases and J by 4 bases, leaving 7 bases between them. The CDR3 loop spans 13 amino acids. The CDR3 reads CAISDGDNQPQHF. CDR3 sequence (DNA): TGTGCCATCAGTGACGGGGATAATCAGCCCCAGCATTTT.

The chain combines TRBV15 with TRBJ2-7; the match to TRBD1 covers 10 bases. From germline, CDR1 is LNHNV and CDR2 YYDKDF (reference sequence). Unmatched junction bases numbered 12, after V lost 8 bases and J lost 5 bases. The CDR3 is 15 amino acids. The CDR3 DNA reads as TGTGCCACCCAGAAACCGGACAGGGGGGGGGACGAGCAGTACTTC. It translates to CATQKPDRGGDEQYF.